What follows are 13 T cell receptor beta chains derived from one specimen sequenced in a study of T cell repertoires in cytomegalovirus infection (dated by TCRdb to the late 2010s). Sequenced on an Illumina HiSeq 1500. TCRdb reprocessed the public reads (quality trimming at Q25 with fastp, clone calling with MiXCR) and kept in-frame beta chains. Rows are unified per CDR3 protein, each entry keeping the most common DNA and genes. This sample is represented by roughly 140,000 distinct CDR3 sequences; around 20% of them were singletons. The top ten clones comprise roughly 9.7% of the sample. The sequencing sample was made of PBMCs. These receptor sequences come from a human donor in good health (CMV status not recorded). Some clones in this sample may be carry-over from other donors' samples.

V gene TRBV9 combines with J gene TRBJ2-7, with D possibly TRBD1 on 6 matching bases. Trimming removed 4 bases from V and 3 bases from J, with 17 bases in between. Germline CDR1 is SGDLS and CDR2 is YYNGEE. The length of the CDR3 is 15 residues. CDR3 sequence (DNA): TGTGCCAGCAGCAACAGGGAACGGGATTACTACGAGCAGTACTTC. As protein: CASSNRERDYYEQYF. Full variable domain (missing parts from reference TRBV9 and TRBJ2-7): DSGVTQTPKHLITATGQRVTLRCSPRSGDLSVYWYQQSLDQGLQFLIQYYNGEERAKGNILERFSAQQFPDLHSELNLSSLELGDSALYFCASSNRERDYYEQYFGPGTRLTVT.

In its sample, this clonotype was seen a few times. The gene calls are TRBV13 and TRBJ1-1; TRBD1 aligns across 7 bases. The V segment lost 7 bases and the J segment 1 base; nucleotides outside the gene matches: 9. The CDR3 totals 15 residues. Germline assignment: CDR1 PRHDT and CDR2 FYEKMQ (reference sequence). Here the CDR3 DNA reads TGTGCCAGCAACCTTTACGGGACAGCGAACACTGAAGCTTTCTTT. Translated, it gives CASNLYGTANTEAFF.

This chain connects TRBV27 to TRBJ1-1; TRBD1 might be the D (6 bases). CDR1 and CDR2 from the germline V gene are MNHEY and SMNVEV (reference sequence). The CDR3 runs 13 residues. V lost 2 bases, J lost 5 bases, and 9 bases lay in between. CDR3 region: CASSLQGRTEAFF. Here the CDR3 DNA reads TGTGCCAGCAGTTTACAGGGGCGGACTGAAGCTTTCTTT.

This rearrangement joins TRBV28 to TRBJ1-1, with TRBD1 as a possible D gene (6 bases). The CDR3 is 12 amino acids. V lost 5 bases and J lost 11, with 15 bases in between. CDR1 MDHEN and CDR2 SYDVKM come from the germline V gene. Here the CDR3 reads CASSLRTERAFF. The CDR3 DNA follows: TGTGCCAGCAGTCTCCGGACAGAGAGGGCTTTCTTT.

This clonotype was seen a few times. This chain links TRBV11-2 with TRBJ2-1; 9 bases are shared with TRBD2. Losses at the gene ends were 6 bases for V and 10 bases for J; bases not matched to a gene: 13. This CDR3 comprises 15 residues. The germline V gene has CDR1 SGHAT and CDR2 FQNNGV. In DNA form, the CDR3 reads TGTGCCAGCAGATATAGCGGGAGAAGCTTGAACGAGCAGTTCTTC. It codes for CASRYSGRSLNEQFF.

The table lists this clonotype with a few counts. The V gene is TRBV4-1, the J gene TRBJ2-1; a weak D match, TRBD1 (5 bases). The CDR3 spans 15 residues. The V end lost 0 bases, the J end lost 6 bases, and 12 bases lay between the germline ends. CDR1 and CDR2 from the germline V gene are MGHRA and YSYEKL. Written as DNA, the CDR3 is TGCGCCAGCAGCCAAGAATGGCTGCAGGGCAATGAGCAGTTCTTC. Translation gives CASSQEWLQGNEQFF.

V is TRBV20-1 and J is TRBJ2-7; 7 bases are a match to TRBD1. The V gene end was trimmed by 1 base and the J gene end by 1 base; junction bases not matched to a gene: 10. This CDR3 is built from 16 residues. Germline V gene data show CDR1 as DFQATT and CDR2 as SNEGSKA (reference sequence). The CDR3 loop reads CSARGARDSSSYEQYF. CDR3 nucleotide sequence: TGCAGTGCTAGAGGGGCCCGGGACAGCTCATCCTACGAGCAGTACTTC.

In nucleotides, the CDR3 is TGTGCCAGCAGCCGGGAACAGGGTGAAAAACTGTTTTTT. It translates to CASSREQGEKLFF. V usage is TRBV2 and J usage is TRBJ1-4; D is possibly TRBD1 (6 bases). This CDR3 has 13 residues. The V end lost 6 bases, the J end lost 7 bases, and 12 bases lay between the germline ends. The V gene's germline CDR1 is SNHLY and CDR2 FYNNEI. Complete variable domain (other parts from reference TRBV2 and TRBJ1-4): EPEVTQTPSHQVTQMGQEVILRCVPISNHLYFYWYRQILGQKVEFLVSFYNNEISEKSEIFDDQFSVERPDGSNFTLKIRSTKLEDSAMYFCASSREQGEKLFFGSGTQLSVL.

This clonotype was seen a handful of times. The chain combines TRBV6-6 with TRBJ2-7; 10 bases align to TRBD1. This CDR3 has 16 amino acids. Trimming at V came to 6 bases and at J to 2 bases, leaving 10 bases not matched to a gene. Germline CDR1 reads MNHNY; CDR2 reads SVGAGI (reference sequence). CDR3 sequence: CASRSTGTGDPYEQYF. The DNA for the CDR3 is TGTGCCAGCAGGTCTACCGGGACAGGGGACCCCTACGAGCAGTACTTC.

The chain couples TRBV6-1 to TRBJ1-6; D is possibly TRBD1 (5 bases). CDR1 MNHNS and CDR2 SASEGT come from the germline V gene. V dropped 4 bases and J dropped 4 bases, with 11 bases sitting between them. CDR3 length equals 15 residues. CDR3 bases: TGTGCCAGCAGTGGATCCGGGACTTATAATTCACCCCTCCACTTT. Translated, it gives CASSGSGTYNSPLHF.

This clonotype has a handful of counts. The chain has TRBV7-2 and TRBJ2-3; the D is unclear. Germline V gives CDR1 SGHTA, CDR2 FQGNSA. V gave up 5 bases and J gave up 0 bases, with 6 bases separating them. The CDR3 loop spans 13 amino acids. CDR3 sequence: CASSVSSTDTQYF. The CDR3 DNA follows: TGTGCCAGCAGCGTGTCCAGCACAGATACGCAGTATTTT.

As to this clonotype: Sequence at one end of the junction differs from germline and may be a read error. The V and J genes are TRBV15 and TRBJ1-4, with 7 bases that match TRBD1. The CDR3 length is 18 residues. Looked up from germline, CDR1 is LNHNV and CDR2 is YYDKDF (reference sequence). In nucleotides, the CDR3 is TGTGCCACCAGCGCAAGGGCGGGCACAGGGGTTGTTGGTGAAAATCTGTTTTTT. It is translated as CATSARAGTGVVGENLFF.

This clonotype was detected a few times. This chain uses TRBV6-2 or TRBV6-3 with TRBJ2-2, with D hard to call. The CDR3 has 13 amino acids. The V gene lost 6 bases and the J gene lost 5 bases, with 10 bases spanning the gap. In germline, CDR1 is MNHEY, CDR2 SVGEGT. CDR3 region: CASRPDETGELFF. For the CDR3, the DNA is TGTGCCAGCAGGCCCGATGAGACCGGGGAGCTGTTTTTT.